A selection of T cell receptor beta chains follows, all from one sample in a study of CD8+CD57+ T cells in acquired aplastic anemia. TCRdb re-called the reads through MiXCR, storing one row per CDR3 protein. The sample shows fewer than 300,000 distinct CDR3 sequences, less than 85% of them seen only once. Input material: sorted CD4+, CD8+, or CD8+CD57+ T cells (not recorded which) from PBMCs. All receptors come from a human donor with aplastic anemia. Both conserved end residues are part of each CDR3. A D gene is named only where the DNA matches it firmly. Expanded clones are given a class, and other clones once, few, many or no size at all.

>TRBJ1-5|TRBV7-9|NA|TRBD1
TGTGCCAGCAGCCCACAGGGGAGCTACGGGGCCAACGTCTTT
CASSPQGSYGANVF
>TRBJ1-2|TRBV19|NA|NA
TGTGCCAGTAGTATAGATTTAACGGGAACAGACCCCTATGGCTACACCTTC
CASSIDLTGTDPYGYTF
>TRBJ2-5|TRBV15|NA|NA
TGTGCCACCAGCAGGGGCGCCAGCCCAGAGACCCAGTATTTC
CATSRGASPETQYF
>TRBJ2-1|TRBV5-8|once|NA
TGCGCCAGCAGCTTGTTGGGGGATGAGCAGTTCTTC
CASSLLGDEQFF
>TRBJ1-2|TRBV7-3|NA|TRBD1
TGTGCCAGCAGCAAGCGGGACAGGGAGGTTTCAGCTGGCTACACCTTC
CASSKRDREVSAGYTF
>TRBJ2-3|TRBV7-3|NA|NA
TGTGCCAGCAGCTCTGCAGATTCGGGCAGCAAGAGACCCTTT
CASSSADSGSKRPF
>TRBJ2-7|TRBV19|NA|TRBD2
TGTGCCAGTAGTACCTTAGCGGGGGGCCAACCTACCTACGAGCAGTACTTC
CASSTLAGGQPTYEQYF
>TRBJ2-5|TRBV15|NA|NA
TGTGCCACCAGCAGAGGTTCAGACCGAGGGACCGAGCACTTC
CATSRGSDRGTEHF
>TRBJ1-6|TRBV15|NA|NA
TGTGCCAGCAGCGTCCGACGCAATTCACCCCTCCACTTT
CASSVRRNSPLHF
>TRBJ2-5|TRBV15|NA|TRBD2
TGTGCCACCAGCTTGGGACTAGCGGGAGCGTACCAAGAGACCCAGTACTTC
CATSLGLAGAYQETQYF